Following are 30 T cell receptor beta chains from one sample sequenced in a study of early T cells in non-severe SARS-CoV-2 infection. TCRdb reprocessed the 5' RACE reads via MiXCR and lists one record per CDR3 protein. The table shows 100,000 to 150,000 distinct CDR3 sequences, with 15% occurring only once. Sequencing was carried out using whole blood. All receptors derive from an adult who was a healthcare worker with PCR-confirmed SARS-CoV-2 infection or an uninfected control (not recorded which).

This clonotype has a handful of counts. V gene TRBV29-1 combines with J gene TRBJ2-7, with D hard to call. The V gene lost 0 bases and the J gene lost 1 base, with 4 bases spanning the gap. The CDR3 loop spans 12 amino acids. Germline-derived CDR1 and CDR2 are SQVTM and ANQGSEA. CDR3 DNA: TGCAGCGTTGAAGACAGTTCCTACGAGCAGTACTTC. Translating gives CSVEDSSYEQYF.

On this clonotype: A read error is possible here, since a much larger clone lies one base away. V gene TRBV7-9 combines with J gene TRBJ2-5; D call uncertain. This CDR3 has 13 amino acids. Trimming removed 6 bases at V and 0 bases at J, with 8 bases between. CDR1 is SEHNR and CDR2 is FQNEAQ in the germline V gene (reference sequence). CDR3 in amino acids: CASRLDNQETQYF. The CDR3 DNA reads TGTGCCAGCAGACTCGACAACCAAGAGACCCAGTACTTC.

In this sample, this clonotype turned up a few times. The chain uses TRBV18 and TRBJ1-2; possibly TRBD1 for D (6 bases). There are 12 residues in the CDR3. The germline gives CDR1 KGHSH, CDR2 LQKENI. V lost 8 bases, J lost 2 bases, and 9 bases lay in between. DNA of the CDR3: TGTGCCAGCCAAGGGGGGAACTATGGCTACACCTTC. Translation gives CASQGGNYGYTF.

The chain combines TRBV6-1 with TRBJ2-7; no definite D call. Trimming took 2 bases from V and 4 from J, leaving 12 bases between them. The germline gives CDR1 MNHNS, CDR2 SASEGT. The CDR3 has 14 amino acids. The CDR3 is CASSEQLVGYEQYF. The DNA for the CDR3 is TGTGCCAGCAGTGAACAACTGGTGGGGTACGAGCAGTACTTC.

This clonotype was recorded a few times. The chain couples TRBV5-1 to TRBJ1-5, with D tentatively TRBD1 (5 bases). Trimming stripped 0 bases from V and 5 bases from J, with 12 bases between. This CDR3 is built from 15 residues. Germline lookup yields CDR1 SGHRS and CDR2 YFSETQ. This chain's CDR3 is CASSLAGGTDQPQHF. The CDR3 DNA reads as TGCGCCAGCAGCTTGGCCGGGGGAACCGATCAGCCCCAGCATTTT.

This chain uses TRBV20-1 with TRBJ1-2, with TRBD1 as a possible D gene (5 bases). The germline V gene encodes CDR1 DFQATT and CDR2 SNEGSKA (reference sequence). Trimming left V 0 bases short and J 4 bases short, with 9 bases between. This CDR3 spans 13 amino acids. DNA for the CDR3: TGCAGTGCTAGAGATGGGGGGACCTATGGCTACACCTTC. Its translation: CSARDGGTYGYTF.

V and J are TRBV20-1 and TRBJ2-5, with a possible D match to TRBD2 (5 bases). CDR3 length: 13 amino acids. The germline V gene encodes CDR1 DFQATT and CDR2 SNEGSKA (reference sequence). The V end was cut by 0 bases, the J end by 2 bases, with 7 bases between. Here the CDR3 reads CSARDPGQETQYF. CDR3 in DNA: TGCAGTGCTAGAGATCCGGGGCAAGAGACCCAGTACTTC.

The chain employs TRBV27 and TRBJ1-1, with a weak D call TRBD1 (5 bases). Per the germline V gene, CDR1 is MNHEY and CDR2 is SMNVEV (reference sequence). The V and J ends lost 7 bases and 0 bases respectively, with 9 bases between them. The CDR3 has 13 residues. The CDR3 protein is CASTDRLNTEAFF. The CDR3 nucleotides read TGTGCCAGCACCGACAGATTGAACACTGAAGCTTTCTTT.

This clonotype was seen more than once but under ten times. The chain has TRBV27 and TRBJ2-7, with TRBD1 matching over 10 bases. This CDR3 has 17 residues. CDR1 and CDR2 (germline): MNHEY, SMNVEV (reference sequence). V trimming: 4 bases; J trimming: 2 bases; junction bases outside the gene matches: 11. Here the CDR3 reads CASSSHIRQGATYEQYF. The DNA for the CDR3 is TGTGCCAGCAGTTCGCATATAAGACAGGGGGCGACCTACGAGCAGTACTTC.

The chain links TRBV15 to TRBJ2-4, with D maybe TRBD1 (5 bases). CDR3 size: 17 residues. The ends were cut back, 0 bases at V and 8 bases at J, with 20 bases in the middle. CDR1 is LNHNV, CDR2 YYDKDF, per germline (reference sequence). Here the CDR3 DNA reads TGTGCCACCAGCAGAGATCGAGTCAAGGGGCGAATGGACATTCAGTACTTC. This gives the protein CATSRDRVKGRMDIQYF.

The rearrangement uses TRBV12-2 and TRBJ1-4; TRBD1 is the table's D call and was not checked against the DNA. TRBV12-2 is described as a pseudogene. The CDR3 contains 16 residues. For the CDR3, the DNA is TGTGCAAGTCGCTTAGGTGACAGCCCAACTCTGGAAAAACTGTTTTTT. Its translation is CASRLGDSPTLEKLFF.

V gene TRBV11-3 combines with J gene TRBJ2-1; TRBD2 agrees at 11 bases. V dropped 7 bases and J dropped 6; count of bases not matched to a gene: 5. Germline assignment: CDR1 SGHNT and CDR2 YENEEA. This CDR3 has 14 amino acids. The CDR3 DNA reads TGTGCCAGCAAAAAAGGGACTAGCGGCAATGAGCAGTTCTTC. As protein: CASKKGTSGNEQFF.

The chain recombines TRBV9 with TRBJ2-1, with D tentatively TRBD1 or TRBD2 (6 bases each). V lost 5 bases and J 4 bases, leaving 16 bases between the germline ends. Germline V gene sequence: CDR1 SGDLS, CDR2 YYNGEE. The CDR3 totals 15 residues. For the CDR3, the DNA is TGTGCCAGCAGTGAGGGGGGACGAGATTACAATGAGCAGTTCTTC. Residues: CASSEGGRDYNEQFF. Full variable domain (outside the CDR3, taken from reference TRBV9 and TRBJ2-1): DSGVTQTPKHLITATGQRVTLRCSPRSGDLSVYWYQQSLDQGLQFLIQYYNGEERAKGNILERFSAQQFPDLHSELNLSSLELGDSALYFCASSEGGRDYNEQFFGPGTRLTVL.

This clonotype has at least ten counts. This chain uses TRBV18 with TRBJ1-6, with 8 bases lining up with TRBD1. The CDR3 totals 15 residues. With V trimmed by 6 bases and J by 7 bases, 8 bases remained unmatched. Germline CDR1 and CDR2: KGHSH and LQKENI. CDR3 in DNA: TGTGCCAGCTCGAAGACAGGGGATCCGAATTCACCCCTCCACTTT. Its protein product is CASSKTGDPNSPLHF.

In its sample, this clonotype was seen a few times. The chain uses TRBV11-1 and TRBJ2-1; 8 bases match TRBD1. The J segment lost 6 bases and the V segment lost 2 bases, leaving 6 bases of the junction unmatched. The germline V gene has CDR1 SGHAT and CDR2 FQDESV (reference sequence). The CDR3 is 15 residues long. The CDR3 protein is CASSLFGTGGNEQFF. The CDR3 nucleotides are TGTGCCAGCAGCTTATTCGGGACAGGTGGCAATGAGCAGTTCTTC.

This clonotype showed up many times. V is TRBV6-6 and J is TRBJ1-5, with D uncertain. Germline CDR1 and CDR2: MNHNY and SVGAGI (reference sequence). The CDR3 is made up of 14 amino acids. Deletions cut 6 bases from V and 6 bases from J, with 15 bases between. The CDR3, as DNA: TGTGCCAGCAGAGGGCTTTCAGTAGGTCAGCCCCAGCATTTT. Protein: CASRGLSVGQPQHF.

This clonotype was found a few times. V gene TRBV20-1 combines with J gene TRBJ1-5, with unresolved D. This CDR3 spans 15 amino acids. From germline, CDR1 is DFQATT and CDR2 SNEGSKA (reference sequence). V was trimmed by 1 base and J by 2 bases, leaving 12 bases between them. CDR3 protein: CSARVRGVGNQPQHF. The CDR3 DNA follows: TGCAGTGCTAGAGTCCGGGGAGTGGGCAATCAGCCCCAGCATTTT.

This clonotype was observed a few times. This sequence joins TRBV29-1 and TRBJ1-1; 9 nucleotides match TRBD1. V shed 5 bases and J 6 bases; nucleotides not matched to a gene: 7. Germline V gene data show CDR1 as SQVTM and CDR2 as ANQGSEA. This CDR3 has 13 amino acids. The CDR3 is CSVTTGGASEAFF. The CDR3 nucleotides read TGCAGCGTTACCACAGGGGGCGCGTCTGAAGCTTTCTTT.

This clonotype was counted at least ten times. The chain couples TRBV2 to TRBJ2-7; possible D gene TRBD2, 5 bases. Germline CDR1 reads SNHLY; CDR2 reads FYNNEI. This CDR3 region has 14 residues. V was pared by 5 bases and J by 5 bases, with 16 bases between. CDR3 nucleotides: TGTGCCAGCAGTACCGACCCTAGCAGCCACGAGCAGTACTTC. This sequence encodes CASSTDPSSHEQYF.

The rearrangement links TRBV6-1 to TRBJ2-5; perhaps TRBD2 as D (5 bases). This CDR3 comprises 14 residues. V was trimmed by 2 bases and J by 5 bases, leaving 12 bases between them. Germline values: CDR1 MNHNS, CDR2 SASEGT. The CDR3 protein is CASSESSGKETQYF. The CDR3 DNA reads TGTGCCAGCAGTGAATCTTCGGGGAAGGAGACCCAGTACTTC.

This clonotype showed up just a few times. The V call is TRBV5-1, the J call TRBJ1-1; no reliable D call. Per germline, CDR1 SGHRS and CDR2 YFSETQ. V was clipped by 5 bases and J by 1 base, with 9 bases between them. The CDR3 totals 13 residues. The CDR3 region has the DNA TGCGCCAGCAGTTTTGACACGAACACTGAAGCTTTCTTT. Amino acid sequence: CASSFDTNTEAFF.

This clonotype has ten or more counts. The V and J genes are TRBV12-3 or TRBV12-4 and TRBJ1-4; D uncertain. V shed 5 bases and J shed 2 bases, with 0 bases lying between them. CDR3 length: 11 amino acids. The CDR3 DNA sequence: TGTGCCAGCAGTACTAATGAAAAACTGTTTTTT. Amino acid sequence: CASSTNEKLFF.

This clonotype was detected a few times. The rearrangement links TRBV7-2 to TRBJ2-2, with D uncertain. This CDR3 spans 13 amino acids. Germline values: CDR1 SGHTA, CDR2 FQGNSA. V gave up 3 bases and J gave up 7 bases, with 9 bases separating them. This CDR3 is CASSFLLSGELFF. Written as DNA, the CDR3 is TGTGCCAGCAGCTTTCTTTTAAGCGGGGAGCTGTTTTTT.

The rearrangement links TRBV15 to TRBJ2-7; D is possibly TRBD2 (6 bases). Germline CDR1 LNHNV, CDR2 YYDKDF (reference sequence). V was trimmed by 0 bases and J by 10 bases, leaving 19 bases between them. This CDR3 region has 15 residues. CDR3 coding DNA: TGTGCCACCAGCAGAGACGCGGGACGGATACAAGAACAGTACTTC. It encodes CATSRDAGRIQEQYF.

The genes are TRBV2 and TRBJ2-3; no clear D gene. The germline CDR1 and CDR2 sequences are SNHLY and FYNNEI. V shed 8 bases and J shed 5 bases, with 11 bases lying between them. The CDR3 sequence is 12 residues long. The CDR3 DNA is TGTGCCAGCCTCGACGTTGTAGATACGCAGTATTTT. Its protein product is CASLDVVDTQYF. Looking up the rest from reference TRBV2 and TRBJ2-3 gives the full variable domain: EPEVTQTPSHQVTQMGQEVILRCVPISNHLYFYWYRQILGQKVEFLVSFYNNEISEKSEIFDDQFSVERPDGSNFTLKIRSTKLEDSAMYFCASLDVVDTQYFGPGTRLTVL.

The rearrangement links TRBV7-3 to TRBJ2-6; D might be TRBD1 or TRBD2, each matching 5 bases. Between the trimmed V and J ends, which lost 5 bases and 1 base, there was a span of 9 bases. Germline-derived CDR1 and CDR2 are SGHTA and FQGTGA. CDR3 size: 15 residues. This CDR3 is CASSQGVSGANVLTF. The CDR3 region has the DNA TGTGCCAGCAGCCAGGGAGTATCTGGGGCCAACGTCCTGACTTTC.

This chain uses TRBV5-1 with TRBJ2-3; 10 bases are shared with TRBD2. The J segment lost 5 bases and the V segment lost 2 bases, leaving 2 bases of the junction unmatched. The germline V gene encodes CDR1 SGHRS and CDR2 YFSETQ. This CDR3 contains 14 residues. The CDR3 loop reads CASSFLAGEDTQYF. The CDR3 DNA is TGCGCCAGCAGCTTCCTAGCGGGGGAAGATACGCAGTATTTT. The variable domain in full, completed from reference TRBV5-1 and TRBJ2-3, reads KAGVTQTPRYLIKTRGQQVTLSCSPISGHRSVSWYQQTPGQGLQFLFEYFSETQRNKGNFPGRFSGRQFSNSRSEMNVSTLELGDSALYLCASSFLAGEDTQYFGPGTRLTVL.

This rearrangement joins TRBV4-1 to TRBJ1-5; D gene unclear. Germline loops: CDR1 MGHRA, CDR2 YSYEKL. Trimming stripped 0 bases from V and 9 bases from J, with 12 bases between. CDR3 length equals 14 residues. CDR3 loop: CASSQDRNGRPQHF. The CDR3 DNA follows: TGCGCCAGCAGCCAAGACAGGAACGGGAGGCCCCAGCATTTT.

This clonotype was seen at least ten times. The rearrangement uses TRBV7-7 and TRBJ2-5; no definite D call. This CDR3 spans 14 amino acids. Germline assignment: CDR1 SSHAT and CDR2 FNYEAQ (reference sequence). Trimming removed 5 bases at V and 3 bases at J, with 13 bases between. For the CDR3, the DNA is TGTGCCAGCAGCAACGTTCAGTTTGAAGAGACCCAGTACTTC. Translation: CASSNVQFEETQYF.

The CDR3 loop reads CSATEATRDITDTQYF. The CDR3 bases are TGCAGCGCCACAGAAGCTACCCGGGACATCACAGATACGCAGTATTTT. The rearrangement links TRBV29-1 to TRBJ2-3, with TRBD1 as a possible D gene (6 bases). Trimming took 7 bases from V and 2 from J, leaving 22 bases between them. Germline V gives CDR1 SQVTM, CDR2 ANQGSEA. CDR3 length: 16 amino acids.